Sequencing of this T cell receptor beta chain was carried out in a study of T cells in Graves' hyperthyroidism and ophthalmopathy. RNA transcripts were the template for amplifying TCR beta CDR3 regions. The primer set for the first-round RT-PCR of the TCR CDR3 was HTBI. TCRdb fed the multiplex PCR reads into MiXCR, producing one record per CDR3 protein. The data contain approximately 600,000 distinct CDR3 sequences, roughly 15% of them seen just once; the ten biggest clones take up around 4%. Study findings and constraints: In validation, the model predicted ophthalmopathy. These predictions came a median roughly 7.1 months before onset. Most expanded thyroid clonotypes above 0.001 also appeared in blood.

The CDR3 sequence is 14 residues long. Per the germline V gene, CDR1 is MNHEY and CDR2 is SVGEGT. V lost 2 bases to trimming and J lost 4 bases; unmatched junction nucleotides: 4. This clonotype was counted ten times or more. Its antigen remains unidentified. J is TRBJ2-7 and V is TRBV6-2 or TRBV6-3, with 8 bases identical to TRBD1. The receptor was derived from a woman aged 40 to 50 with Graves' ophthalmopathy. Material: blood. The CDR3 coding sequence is TGTGCCAGCAGTTACGAGGACAGGGCTTACGAGCAGTACTTC. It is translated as CASSYEDRAYEQYF.